Sequencing of this T cell receptor beta chain was carried out in a study of cytomegalovirus exposure and HLA in healthy donors. Overall study findings and caveats: Later analysis indicated greater clonal expansion among HLA-associated TCR beta chains than among equally common other chains. A later analysis associated 16,000 or so TCR beta sequences with HLA alleles at a 0.05 false discovery rate.

The CDR3 covers 14 residues. With 4 bases removed from V and 7 bases from J, the gap between germline ends came to 14 bases. From germline, CDR1 is MNHNS and CDR2 SASEGT. Concerning this clone: As yet, its antigen is unknown.

The primer mix had 60 Vbeta and 13 Jbeta primers. TCRdb keeps only in-frame clones here, not all; method: immunoSEQ multiplex PCR. The sample carries about 140,000 clones, roughly 80% recorded once. V usage is TRBV6-1 and J usage is TRBJ1-5; maybe TRBD1 (6 bases). The sample was PBMCs. The clonotype originates from a male donor in good health and CMV-seronegative. The CDR3 nucleotides read TGTGCCAGCAGTGGCGGACAGATGTACCAGCCCCAGCATTTT. Amino acid sequence: CASSGGQMYQPQHF.